This section outlines one TCR beta chain sequence together with its context. Its antigen specificity is not known. Base qualities are missing; no much larger clone stands one base away. This sample stems from a study of T-cell memory formation after mild COVID-19 (dated by TCRdb to the early 2020s). Background on the whole study: Most TCR sequence clusters were specific to one of the two donors. Longitudinal TCRalpha and TCRbeta repertoire sequencing tracked T-cell clones expanding and contracting after mild COVID-19 in two donors. Two young, previously healthy adult volunteers, one female and one male, were included in the cohort.

General findings and caveats noted by the study authors: Contracting CD4+ clones were found mainly in CM and EM memory subsets, while CD8+ clones were enriched in EMRA. The detection of some responding clones in pre-infection memory suggests that pre-existing cross-reactive memory T cells joined the SARS-CoV-2 response. Balanced CD4/CD8 phenotypes were observed for clones contracting from day 15 to 85, whereas a bias towards CD4+ was observed for a second wave of clones expanding from day 15 to 37. SARS-CoV-2 specificity was not confirmed for the second-wave clones peaking on day 37. The study covered only a couple of mild cases, and larger cohorts including severe cases with pre-infection samples were considered necessary.

Taken from cysteine to phenylalanine, the CDR3 has 14 residues. Left in the record is the CDR3 DNA by itself, 42 bases read in frame from the first base. V is cut by 5 bases and J by 4 bases, and the space between the germline ends is 14 bases. Ficoll-Paque density gradient centrifugation was used to isolate PBMCs. Sequencing took place on an Illumina NovaSeq 6000. TCRalpha and TCRbeta cDNA libraries were constructed by 5'RACE with constant-segment primers, with sample barcodes and unique molecular identifiers being introduced. Trizol reagent was used to extract RNA from every sample. Library amplification was performed in two PCR steps, and a second sample barcode and Illumina TruSeq adapters were introduced in the second step. Sequencing of the libraries was done on an Illumina NovaSeq, producing 2 x 150 bp paired-end reads. The study's own analysis went as follows. With migec v1.2.7, reads were demultiplexed and then collapsed into UMI-guided consensus sequences. Using mixcr v2.1.11, UMI consensuses were aligned to TRA and TRB V and J templates and then assembled into clonotypes. Clonotypes were classified as expanded or contracted when called significant by both edgeR and NoisET, with noise models trained on biological replicates. For edgeR calls, a false discovery rate-adjusted p below 0.01 and a log2 fold-change threshold of 1 were applied. As an exploratory analysis of dynamics, max-normalized trajectories of the 1000 most abundant clonotypes were examined by PCA with hierarchical clustering. Each responding clone was given a CD4 or CD8 phenotype based on the CD4+ and CD8+ repertoires, which had been sequenced separately. TCRdb reworked the public reads: Q25 trimming with fastp, MiXCR clone assembly, productive beta chains retained. One record per CDR3 amino acid sequence lists the most common genes and DNA. The authors' filters were not applied to this entry. This sample holds about 440,000 distinct CDR3 sequences; around 18% were observed only once. The ten largest account for about 8.1% of the sample.

Sequences were obtained from PBMCs or a T cell subset sorted from them (not recorded which). Recombination linked TRBV12-3 or TRBV12-4 to TRBJ1-2; TRBD1 is possibly the D segment (6 matching bases). The sequence came from an adult woman who had mild COVID-19 (a few samples of this study predate the infection). The sample titles of this study are shuffled in the database, so cell type and time point are left out; the donor was told from shared clones. CDR3 loop: CASSNRVIPYGYTF. The sequence in DNA is TGTGCCAGCAGTAACAGGGTTATCCCCTATGGCTACACCTTC.